This T cell receptor beta chain was recovered during a study of regulatory T cells in long-lasting Graves disease. Time point in this sample: newly diagnosed GD, antithyroid drugs for less than 3 months. The TCR library was prepared using RNA isolated from PBMCs. The authors drew about 9 milliliters of peripheral blood into EDTA tubes. Sequencing libraries for TCR beta were prepared with iRepertoire HTBI primers and Arm-PCR of CDR3 regions. TCRdb reanalysed the multiplex PCR reads using MiXCR and keeps one entry per CDR3 protein. The top ten clones hold roughly an eighth of a sample with 500,000 or so distinct CDR3 sequences, 15% to 20% of them seen once. This clonotype came up many times. Per germline, CDR1 SNHLY and CDR2 FYNNEI. This CDR3 spans 13 amino acids. V was shortened by 6 bases and J by 4 bases, with 11 bases between the two germline ends. This same sample was also taken into another study, of T cells in Graves' hyperthyroidism and ophthalmopathy. That work states: Blood also contained most expanded thyroid clonotypes above 0.001. Stable hyperthyroidism was told apart from ophthalmopathy by a model built on 13 V-J features.

This sequence joins TRBV2 and TRBJ2-3; unclear D gene. The input for sequencing was peripheral blood mononuclear cells (PBMCs), taken at new diagnosis, from a patient treated with antithyroid drugs. The clonotype comes from a man between 40 and 49 years old with Graves disease. CDR3 sequence (DNA): TGTGCCAGCAGCCTAAACCGCGCAGATACGCAGTATTTT. Translation: CASSLNRADTQYF.